The clone carrying this TCR beta chain was counted at least ten times. Its antigen is currently unknown. Two rounds of multiplex PCR amplified TCR beta CDR3 from genomic DNA. Primers specific to each TRBV and TRBJ gene were used in first-round PCR. TCRdb reanalysed the multiplex PCR reads using MiXCR and keeps one entry per CDR3 protein. The repertoire holds about 30,000 distinct CDR3 sequences, with about a third as singletons. The data derive from a study of prognosis after radiotherapy for stage I lung cancer. Study summary: Stage I lung tumors that were newly diagnosed and primary were found in around 15 patients, while about five patients had oligometastatic NSCLC after surgical resection of the primary tumor.

General observations from the study: The way patients used TRBV and TRBJ genes reportedly differed depending on whether they had metastases. Median unique TCR clones dropped from around 10,000 to 6,500 after stereotactic body radiation therapy.

The V and J ends lost 5 bases and 3 bases, in that order; junction bases with no gene match: 11. CDR1 and CDR2 (germline): SGHRS, YFSETQ. The CDR3 contains 15 residues. The chain couples TRBV5-1 to TRBJ2-7; 7 bases map to TRBD1. This specimen consisted of PBMCs, obtained before or after stereotactic body radiation therapy (not recorded which). The origin of this receptor is a donor aged 50 or older with non-small cell lung cancer. CDR3 DNA: TGCGCCAGCAGGCCTACAGGGGTATCCCGCTACGAGCAGTACTTC. It yields the protein CASRPTGVSRYEQYF.